This TCR beta chain was found in a study of cytomegalovirus exposure and HLA in healthy donors. The study's findings and limits: Most TCR beta V segments were productive about 87% or about 30% of the time in an earlier analysis.

The PCR contained 60 Vbeta and 13 Jbeta primers. Profiling relied on immunoSEQ multiplex PCR, and the TCRdb table lists in-frame clones only, not all of them. The table shows some 99,000 clones, with 69% occurring only once. Turning to this clone: No antigen is known for it.

Germline loops: CDR1 SGHDT, CDR2 YYEEEE. V lost 3 bases, J lost 2 bases, and 12 bases lay in between. This CDR3 contains 15 residues. The sequence came from a woman aged 70-85 years in good health and CMV-seropositive. The chain employs TRBV5-6 and TRBJ1-3; D gene unclear. The sequenced sample was PBMCs. The CDR3 reads CASSSSREAGNTIYF. CDR3 bases: TGTGCCAGCAGCTCCTCGAGGGAGGCTGGAAACACCATATATTTT.